A few counts support the clone carrying this T cell receptor (beta chain). Its specificity is unknown. Using RNA template, CDR3s of TCR alpha and beta were amplified with iRepertoire arm-PCR. For one-step reverse transcription and amplification, about 85-400 ng of tissue mRNA or PBMC total RNA was used. One entry per CDR3 protein, called by TCRdb with MiXCR from the multiplex PCR reads. Among 150,000 or so distinct CDR3 sequences, 35% to 50% were seen once, and the ten largest hold around 20%. This sample is part of a study of glioma-infiltrating T cells. Points from the study as a whole: Gliomas, especially low-grade, showed above-expected tissue-blood divergence; non-neoplastic patients showed below. Only very few CDR3 sequences appeared in both tissue and blood.

This sequence originates from a human donor with low-grade glioma or glioblastoma, undergoing nonglioma brain surgery, or in good health (not recorded which). Specimen: glioma tissue, nonneoplastic brain tissue, or PBMCs (not recorded which).

DNA of the CDR3: TGTGCCAGCAGTCCCGGGACAGTGGAACAAGCTTTCTTT. It specifies CASSPGTVEQAFF. The chain has TRBV12-3 or TRBV12-4 and TRBJ1-1; 7 bases are shared with TRBD1. This CDR3 has 13 residues. Trimming took 5 bases from V and 9 from J; bases not matched to a gene: 9.